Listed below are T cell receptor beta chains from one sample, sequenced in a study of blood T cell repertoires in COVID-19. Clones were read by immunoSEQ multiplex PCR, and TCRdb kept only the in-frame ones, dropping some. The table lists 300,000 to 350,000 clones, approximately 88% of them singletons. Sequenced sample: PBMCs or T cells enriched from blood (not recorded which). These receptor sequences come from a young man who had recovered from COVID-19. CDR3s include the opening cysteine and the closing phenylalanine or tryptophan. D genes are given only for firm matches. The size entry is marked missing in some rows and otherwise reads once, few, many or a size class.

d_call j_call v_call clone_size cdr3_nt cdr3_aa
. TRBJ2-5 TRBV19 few TGTGCCAGTAGTATAGGCGCAGGGAAAGAGACCCAGTACTTC CASSIGAGKETQYF
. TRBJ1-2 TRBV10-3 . TGTGCCATCAGTGATGGATCGGGGGGAATTACGAATGGCTACACCTTC CAISDGSGGITNGYTF
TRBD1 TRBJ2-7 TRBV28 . TGTGCCAGCAGTACGACAGGGGCTGGCTCCTACGAGCAGTACTTC CASSTTGAGSYEQYF
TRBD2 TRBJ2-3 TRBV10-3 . TGTGCCATCAGTGTCCGGGGGGGCACAGATACGCAGTATTTT CAISVRGGTDTQYF
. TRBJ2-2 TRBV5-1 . TGCGCCAGCAGCTTCTCCGGGACCGGGGAGCTGTTTTTT CASSFSGTGELFF
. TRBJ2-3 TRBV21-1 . TGTGCCAGCAGCGGACGGACACACGGGGGTACGCAGTATTTT CASSGRTHGGTQYF
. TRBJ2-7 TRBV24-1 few TGTGCCACCAGTGATCCCGGGGGCTACGAGCAGTACTTC CATSDPGGYEQYF
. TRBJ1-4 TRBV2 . TGTGCCAGCAGTGACCGGACTAATGAAAAACTGTTTTTT CASSDRTNEKLFF
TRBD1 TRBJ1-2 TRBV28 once TGTGCCAGCAGTTTCTCAGGGGACAGTTCCTATGGCTACACCTTC CASSFSGDSSYGYTF
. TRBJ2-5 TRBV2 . TGTGCCAGCAGTTCTCCAGGGGGGCTCGAGAAAGAGACCCAGTACTTC CASSSPGGLEKETQYF
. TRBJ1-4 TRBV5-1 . TGCGCCAGCAGCTTGACAGGGATTTATGAAAAACTGTTTTTT CASSLTGIYEKLFF
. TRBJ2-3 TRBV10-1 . TGCGCCAGCAGTGGCGAGAGAAGTACTAGCACAGATACGCAGTATTTT CASSGERSTSTDTQYF
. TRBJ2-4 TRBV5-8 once TGTGCCAGCAGCTACCTCGACAGGGCCAAAAACATTCAGTACTTC CASSYLDRAKNIQYF
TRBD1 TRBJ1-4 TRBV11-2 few TGTGCCAGCAGCAAGAGGACAGGTGAAAAACTGTTTTTT CASSKRTGEKLFF
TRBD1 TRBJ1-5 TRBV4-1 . TGCGCCAGCAGCCAAGATAGGACAGGGAGCAATCAGCCCCAGCATTTT CASSQDRTGSNQPQHF
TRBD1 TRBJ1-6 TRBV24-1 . TGTGCCACCAGTGACCGACAGGGGGCCACCTATAATTCACCCCTCCACTTT CATSDRQGATYNSPLHF
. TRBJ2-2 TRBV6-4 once TGTGCCAGCAGTGACGGACAAAACACCGGGGAGCTGTTTTTT CASSDGQNTGELFF
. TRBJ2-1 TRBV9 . TGTGCCAGCAGCGTTCGGGGACACTCTGTCATGGGGAATGAGCAGTTCTTC CASSVRGHSVMGNEQFF
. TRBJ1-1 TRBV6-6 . TGTGCCAGCAGTCAACCCTCATCAGGGGCGGCGAACACTGAAGCTTTCTTT CASSQPSSGAANTEAFF
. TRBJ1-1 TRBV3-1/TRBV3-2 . TGTGCCAGCACCCCACCCCCGGGGAGCCTTGAAGCTTTCTTT CASTPPPGSLEAFF
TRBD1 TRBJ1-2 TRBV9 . TGTGCCAGCAGCACCGACAGGGAAGCTAACTATGGCTACACCTTC CASSTDREANYGYTF
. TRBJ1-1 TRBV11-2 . TGTGCCAGCAGCTTAGTTCCCGCGATTACGGGAGGGGACACTGAAGCTTTCTTT CASSLVPAITGGDTEAFF
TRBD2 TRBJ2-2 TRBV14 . TGTGCCAGCAGCCAAGACCGCGGCGGGGGGACGAACACCGGGGAGCTGTTTTTT CASSQDRGGGTNTGELFF
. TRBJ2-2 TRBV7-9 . TGTGCCAGCAGCTTTACTGTAGCTGGGACCGGGGAGCTGTTTTTT CASSFTVAGTGELFF
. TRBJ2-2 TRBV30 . TGTGCCTGGAGTGTCCGGGACACAACTACCGGGGAGCTGTTTTTT CAWSVRDTTTGELFF
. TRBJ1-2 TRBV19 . TGTGCCAGTAGTATTGGGTCCCCCGGGTTTGGCTACACCTTC CASSIGSPGFGYTF
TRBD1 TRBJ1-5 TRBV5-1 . TGCGCCAGCAGCTTGGCTGGACAGGTCTATCAGCCCCAGCATTTT CASSLAGQVYQPQHF
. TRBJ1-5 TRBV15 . TGTGCCACCAGCAGAGATAGGGCCCTCAAGGACTATAGCAATCAGCCCCAGCATTTT CATSRDRALKDYSNQPQHF
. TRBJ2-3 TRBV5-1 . TGCGCCAGCAGCTTGGTGGGGGGGCGTGGCCGGAGCACAGATACGCAGTATTTT CASSLVGGRGRSTDTQYF
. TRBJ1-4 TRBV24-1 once TGTGCCACCAGTGAAGGCAGAGGGAATGAAAAACTGTTTTTT CATSEGRGNEKLFF
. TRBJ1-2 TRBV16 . TGTGCCAGCAGCCAATCCGAAAGGGGAGGTGGCTACACCTTC CASSQSERGGGYTF
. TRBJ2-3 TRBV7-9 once TGTGCCACCTCACTTGAGGGGGGGAGCACAGATACGCAGTATTTT CATSLEGGSTDTQYF
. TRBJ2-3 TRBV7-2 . TGTGCCAGCAGCTTAGGGTCTAATACGCAGTATTTT CASSLGSNTQYF
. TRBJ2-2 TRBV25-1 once TGTGCCAGCAGTCCCAGGGTAAACACCGGGGAGCTGTTTTTT CASSPRVNTGELFF
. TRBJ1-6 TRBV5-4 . TGTGCCAGCAGCTTGCAGGGGAATAATTCACCCCTCCACTTT CASSLQGNNSPLHF
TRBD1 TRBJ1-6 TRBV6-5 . TGTGCCAGCAGTCCCGGGACAGGGGTTTCGGCCCTCCACTTT CASSPGTGVSALHF
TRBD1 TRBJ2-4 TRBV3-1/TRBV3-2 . TGTGCCAGCAGCCCGGGGACAGGTTTAGCCAAAAACATTCAGTACTTC CASSPGTGLAKNIQYF
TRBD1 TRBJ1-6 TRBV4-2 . TGTGCCAGCAGCCGCGGGACAGGGGGTGAAAATAATTCACCCCTCCACTTT CASSRGTGGENNSPLHF
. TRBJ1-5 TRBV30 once TGTGCCTGGAGTGTTGCGGGGGCTAGCAATCAGCCCCAGCATTTT CAWSVAGASNQPQHF
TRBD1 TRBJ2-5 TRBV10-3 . TGTGCCATCAGTACAGGGGGGCTCCAAGAGACCCAGTACTTC CAISTGGLQETQYF
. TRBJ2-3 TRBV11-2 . TGTGCCAGCAGCTTATACGGGGGAGTCGGAGATACGCAGTATTTT CASSLYGGVGDTQYF
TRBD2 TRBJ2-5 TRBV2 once TGTGCCAGCAAGGCCGGGACTAGCGGGGGGGCAGTTGAGACCCAGTACTTC CASKAGTSGGAVETQYF
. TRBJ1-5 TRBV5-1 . TGCGCCAGCCCAAGATTAGGGGAAAGCAATCAGCCCCAGCATTTT CASPRLGESNQPQHF
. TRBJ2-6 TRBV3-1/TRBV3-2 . TGTGCCAGCACAGGGGGGCGTGGGGCCAACGTCCTGACTTTC CASTGGRGANVLTF
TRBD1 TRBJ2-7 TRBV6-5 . TGTGCCAGCAGCCAACCCTGGACAGGGGCCTACGAGCAGTACTTC CASSQPWTGAYEQYF
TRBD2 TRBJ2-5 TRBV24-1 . TGTGCCACCAGTGACATCGGGGGGGAAGAGACCCAGTACTTC CATSDIGGEETQYF
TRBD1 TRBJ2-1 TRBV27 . TGTGCCAGCGTTGCCGATGGCCAGGGGGCCTACAATGAGCAGTTCTTC CASVADGQGAYNEQFF
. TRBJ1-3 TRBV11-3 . TGTGCCAGCAGCTTAGTGCCCGAACGGTTTGGAAACACCATATATTTT CASSLVPERFGNTIYF
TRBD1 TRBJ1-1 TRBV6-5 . TGTGCCAGCAGTAAACGACAGGGGAACACTGAAGCTTTCTTT CASSKRQGNTEAFF
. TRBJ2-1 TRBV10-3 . TGTGCCATCAGTGGGGCCGGCTATGAGCAGTTCTTC CAISGAGYEQFF
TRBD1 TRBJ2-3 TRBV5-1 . TGCGCCAGCAGCAGGAGGACAGGAACAGATACGCAGTATTTT CASSRRTGTDTQYF
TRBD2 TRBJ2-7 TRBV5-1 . TGCGCCAGCAGCTGGGCCGGGGGGGGCTCCTACGAGCAGTACTTC CASSWAGGGSYEQYF
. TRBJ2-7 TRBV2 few TGTGCCAGCAGTGACGGGATCTACGAGCAGTACTTC CASSDGIYEQYF
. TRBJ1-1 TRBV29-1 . TGCAGCGTTGGGGGGCAGGGAGGGTCTGAAGCTTTCTTT CSVGGQGGSEAFF
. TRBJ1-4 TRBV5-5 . TGTGCCAGCAGCTTGGGCGTCGAAAAACTGTTTTTT CASSLGVEKLFF
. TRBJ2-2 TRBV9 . TGTGCCAGCAGCGTAGAAACTGGGTCAGGCGCTAACACCGGGGAGCTGTTTTTT CASSVETGSGANTGELFF
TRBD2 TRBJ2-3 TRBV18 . TGTGCCAGCTCACCACCCCTAACTAGCGGGGAAACAGATACGCAGTATTTT CASSPPLTSGETDTQYF
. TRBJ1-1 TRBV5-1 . TGCGCCAGCAGCTCCCAGGGTATGGGCACTGAAGCTTTCTTT CASSSQGMGTEAFF